The clone carrying this T cell receptor beta chain occurred a few times. The antigen is not known. Trimming stripped 0 bases from V and 3 bases from J, with 11 bases between. Germline lookup yields CDR1 LGHNA and CDR2 YSLEER. The CDR3 is 15 residues long. This entry is derived from a study of blood T cells in healthy people across ages. The study, taken as a whole, reports: Long-lived donors carried more naive CD4+ cells and greater diversity than aged donors.

No fewer than 5.5 micrograms of total RNA were isolated from every sample. The second PCR ran about 6 to 12 cycles with a sample-barcoded 5' primer and J-beta primers. Via MiXCR, TCRdb re-called the 5' RACE reads, giving one row per CDR3 protein. Of 2 million or so distinct CDR3 sequences listed, roughly 52% are singletons. Source material: blood. The chain carries TRBV4-3 and TRBJ1-1, with D unclear. The source is a woman aged 35 to 49 in good health. Here the CDR3 DNA reads TGCGCCAGCAGCCAAGATGCCCTAGTCGACACTGAAGCTTTCTTT. Its protein product is CASSQDALVDTEAFF.